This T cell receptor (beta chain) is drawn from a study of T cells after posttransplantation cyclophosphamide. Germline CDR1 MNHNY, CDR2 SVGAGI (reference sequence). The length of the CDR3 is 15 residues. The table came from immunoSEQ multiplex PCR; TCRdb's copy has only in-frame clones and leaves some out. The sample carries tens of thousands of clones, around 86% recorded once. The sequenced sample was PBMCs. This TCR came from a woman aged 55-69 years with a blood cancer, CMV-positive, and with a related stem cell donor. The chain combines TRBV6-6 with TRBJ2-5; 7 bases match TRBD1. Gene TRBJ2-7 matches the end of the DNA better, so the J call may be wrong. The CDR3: CASSKGTVESYEQYF. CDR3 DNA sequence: TGTGCCAGCAGCAAGGGGACAGTCGAATCCTACGAGCAGTACTTC.